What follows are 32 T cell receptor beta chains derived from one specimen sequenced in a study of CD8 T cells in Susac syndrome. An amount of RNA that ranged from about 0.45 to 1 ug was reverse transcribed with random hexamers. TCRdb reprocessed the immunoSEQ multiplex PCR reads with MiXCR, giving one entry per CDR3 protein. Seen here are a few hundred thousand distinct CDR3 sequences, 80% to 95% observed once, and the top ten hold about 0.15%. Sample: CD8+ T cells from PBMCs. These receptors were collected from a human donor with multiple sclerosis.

The CDR3 region has the DNA TGTGCCTGCGGGGTCCTGAACACTGAAGCTTTCTTT. This sequence encodes CACGVLNTEAFF. The chain combines TRBV30 with TRBJ1-1, with unresolved D. Germline V gene lookup returns CDR1 GTSNPN and CDR2 SVGIG (reference sequence). The CDR3 has 12 amino acids. V was cut by 6 bases and J by 0 bases, with 8 bases left in between.

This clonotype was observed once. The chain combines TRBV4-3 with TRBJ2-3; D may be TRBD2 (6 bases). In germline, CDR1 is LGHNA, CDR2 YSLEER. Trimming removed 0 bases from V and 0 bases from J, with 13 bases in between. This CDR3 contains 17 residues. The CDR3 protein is CASSQDVRGVSTDTQYF. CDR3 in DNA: TGCGCCAGCAGCCAAGATGTGCGGGGCGTAAGCACAGATACGCAGTATTTT.

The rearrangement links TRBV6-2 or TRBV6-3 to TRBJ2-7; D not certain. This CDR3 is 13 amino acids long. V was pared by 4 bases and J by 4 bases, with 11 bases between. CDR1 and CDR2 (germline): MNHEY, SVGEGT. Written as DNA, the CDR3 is TGTGCCAGCAGTTCCACGATCATGTACGAGCAGTACTTC. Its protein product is CASSSTIMYEQYF.

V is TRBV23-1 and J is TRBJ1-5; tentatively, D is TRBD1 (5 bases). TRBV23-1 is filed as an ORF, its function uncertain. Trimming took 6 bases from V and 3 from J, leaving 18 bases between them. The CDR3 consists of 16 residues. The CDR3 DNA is TGCGCCAGCAGCACCGGGGGGACCTTACTCAATCAGCCCCAGCATTTT. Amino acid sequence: CASSTGGTLLNQPQHF.

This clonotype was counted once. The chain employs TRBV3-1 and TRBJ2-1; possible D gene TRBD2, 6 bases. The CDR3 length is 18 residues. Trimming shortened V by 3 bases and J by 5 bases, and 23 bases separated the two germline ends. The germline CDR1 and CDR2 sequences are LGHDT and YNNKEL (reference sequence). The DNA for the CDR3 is TGTGCCAGCAGCCAGGTTGCCCCTGCGGGACCTCACCACAATGAGCAGTTCTTC. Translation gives CASSQVAPAGPHHNEQFF.

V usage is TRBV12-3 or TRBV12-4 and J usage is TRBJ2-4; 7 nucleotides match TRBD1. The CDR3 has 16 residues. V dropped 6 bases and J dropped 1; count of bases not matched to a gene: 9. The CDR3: CASSRTGELAKNIQYF. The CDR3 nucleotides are TGTGCCAGCAGCCGCACAGGGGAACTGGCCAAAAACATTCAGTACTTC.

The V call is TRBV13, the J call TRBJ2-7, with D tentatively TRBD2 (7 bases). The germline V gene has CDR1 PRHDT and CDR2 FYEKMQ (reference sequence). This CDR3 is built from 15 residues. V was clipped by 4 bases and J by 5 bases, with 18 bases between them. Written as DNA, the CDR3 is TGTGCCAGCAGCTCCGCCCGGGGGGCGTTTAACGAGCAGTACTTC. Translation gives CASSSARGAFNEQYF.

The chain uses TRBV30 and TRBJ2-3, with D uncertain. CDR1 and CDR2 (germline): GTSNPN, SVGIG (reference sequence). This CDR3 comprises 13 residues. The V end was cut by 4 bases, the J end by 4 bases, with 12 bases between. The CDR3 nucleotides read TGTGCCTGGACGCCGGACGGTCCAGATACGCAGTATTTT. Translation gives CAWTPDGPDTQYF.

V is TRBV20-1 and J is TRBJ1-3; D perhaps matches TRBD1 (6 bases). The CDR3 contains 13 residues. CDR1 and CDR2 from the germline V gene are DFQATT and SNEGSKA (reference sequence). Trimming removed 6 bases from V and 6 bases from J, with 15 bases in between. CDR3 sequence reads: CSARGTSANTIYF. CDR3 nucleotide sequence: TGCAGTGCCCGAGGGACATCAGCAAACACCATATATTTT.

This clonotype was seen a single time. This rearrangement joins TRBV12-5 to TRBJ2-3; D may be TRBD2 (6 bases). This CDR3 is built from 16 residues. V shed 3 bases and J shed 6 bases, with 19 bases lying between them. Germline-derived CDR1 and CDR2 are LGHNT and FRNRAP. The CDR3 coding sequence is TGTGCTAGTGGTTTCGGGGGAGATGCGCGCGCGGATACGCAGTATTTT. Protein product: CASGFGGDARADTQYF. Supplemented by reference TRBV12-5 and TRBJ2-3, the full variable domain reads DARVTQTPRHKVTEMGQEVTMRCQPILGHNTVFWYRQTMMQGLELLAYFRNRAPLDDSGMPKDRFSAEMPDATLATLKIQPSEPRDSAVYFCASGFGGDARADTQYFGPGTRLTVL.

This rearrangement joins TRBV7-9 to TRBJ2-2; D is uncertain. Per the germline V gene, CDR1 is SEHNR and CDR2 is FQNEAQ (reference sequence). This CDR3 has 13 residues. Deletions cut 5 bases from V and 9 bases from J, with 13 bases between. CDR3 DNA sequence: TGTGCCAGCAGCCCCCAACTCACACGGGAGCTGTTTTTT. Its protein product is CASSPQLTRELFF.

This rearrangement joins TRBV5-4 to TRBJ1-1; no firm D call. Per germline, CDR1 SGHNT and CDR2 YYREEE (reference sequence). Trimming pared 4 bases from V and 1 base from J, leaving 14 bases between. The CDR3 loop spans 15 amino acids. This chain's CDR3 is CASSRVGSGNTEAFF. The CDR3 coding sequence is TGTGCCAGCAGCCGGGTGGGGTCGGGGAACACTGAAGCTTTCTTT.

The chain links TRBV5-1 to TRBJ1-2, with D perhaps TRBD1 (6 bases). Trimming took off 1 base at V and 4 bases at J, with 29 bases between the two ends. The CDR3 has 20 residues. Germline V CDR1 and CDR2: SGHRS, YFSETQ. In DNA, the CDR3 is TGCGCCAGCAGCTTGTGGTGGTTTAGTCGCGGGACAAGCCCAATCTATGGCTACACCTTC. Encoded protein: CASSLWWFSRGTSPIYGYTF. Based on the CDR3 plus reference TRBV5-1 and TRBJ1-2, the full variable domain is KAGVTQTPRYLIKTRGQQVTLSCSPISGHRSVSWYQQTPGQGLQFLFEYFSETQRNKGNFPGRFSGRQFSNSRSEMNVSTLELGDSALYLCASSLWWFSRGTSPIYGYTFGSGTRLTVV.

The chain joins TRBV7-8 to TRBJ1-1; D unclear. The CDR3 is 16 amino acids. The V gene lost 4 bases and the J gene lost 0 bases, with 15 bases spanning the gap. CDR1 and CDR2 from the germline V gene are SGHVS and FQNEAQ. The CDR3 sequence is CASSYLGVGMNTEAFF. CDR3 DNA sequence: TGTGCCAGCAGCTACTTAGGCGTAGGCATGAACACTGAAGCTTTCTTT. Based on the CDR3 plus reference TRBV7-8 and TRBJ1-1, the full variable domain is GAGVSQSPRYKVAKRGQDVALRCDPISGHVSLFWYQQALGQGPEFLTYFQNEAQLDKSGLPSDRFFAERPEGSVSTLKIQRTQQEDSAVYLCASSYLGVGMNTEAFFGQGTRLTVV.

The CDR3, as DNA: TGTGCCAGCTCTCAAAGGAGGACGAACACTGAAGCTTTCTTT. This encodes CASSQRRTNTEAFF. The chain employs TRBV18 and TRBJ1-1; D not resolved. Trimming shortened V by 6 bases and J by 1 base, and 12 bases separated the two germline ends. This CDR3 comprises 14 residues. Germline CDR1 and CDR2: KGHSH and LQKENI.

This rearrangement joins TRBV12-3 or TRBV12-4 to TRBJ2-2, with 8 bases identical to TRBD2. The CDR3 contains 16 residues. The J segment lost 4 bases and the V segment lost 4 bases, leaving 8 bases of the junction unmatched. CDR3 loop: CASSSMAGGSTGELFF. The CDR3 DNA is TGTGCCAGCAGTTCCATGGCGGGGGGTTCCACCGGGGAGCTGTTTTTT.

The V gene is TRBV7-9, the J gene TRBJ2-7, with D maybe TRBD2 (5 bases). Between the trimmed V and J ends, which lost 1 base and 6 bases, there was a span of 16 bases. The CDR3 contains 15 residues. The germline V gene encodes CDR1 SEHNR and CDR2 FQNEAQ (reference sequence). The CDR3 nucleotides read TGTGCCAGCAGCTTAGGGGCCGGGCTTGAGGGCGAGCAGTACTTC. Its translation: CASSLGAGLEGEQYF.

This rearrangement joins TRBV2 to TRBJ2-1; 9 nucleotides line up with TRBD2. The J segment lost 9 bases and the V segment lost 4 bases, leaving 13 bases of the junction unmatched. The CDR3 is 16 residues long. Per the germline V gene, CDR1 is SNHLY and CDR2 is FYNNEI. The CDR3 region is CASSGPSGNFFSEQFF. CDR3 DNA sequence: TGTGCCAGCAGTGGCCCTAGCGGGAACTTTTTTAGTGAGCAGTTCTTC.

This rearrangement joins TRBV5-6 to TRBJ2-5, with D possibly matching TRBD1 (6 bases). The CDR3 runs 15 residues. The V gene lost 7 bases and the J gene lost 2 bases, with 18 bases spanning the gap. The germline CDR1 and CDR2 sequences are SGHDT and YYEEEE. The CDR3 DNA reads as TGTGCCAGCGAAGAGTCTAGGGACACACAAGAGACCCAGTACTTC. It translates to CASEESRDTQETQYF.

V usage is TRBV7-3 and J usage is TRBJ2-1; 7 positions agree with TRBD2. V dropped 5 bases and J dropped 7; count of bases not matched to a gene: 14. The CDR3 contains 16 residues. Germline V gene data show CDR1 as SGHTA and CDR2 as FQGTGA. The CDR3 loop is CASSGMVAGEVNEQFF. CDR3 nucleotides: TGTGCCAGCAGCGGAATGGTCGCGGGAGAGGTTAATGAGCAGTTCTTC. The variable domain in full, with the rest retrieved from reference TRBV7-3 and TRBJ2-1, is GAGVSQTPSNKVTEKGKYVELRCDPISGHTALYWYRQSLGQGPEFLIYFQGTGAADDSGLPNDRFFAVRPEGSVSTLKIQRTERGDSAVYLCASSGMVAGEVNEQFFGPGTRLTVL.

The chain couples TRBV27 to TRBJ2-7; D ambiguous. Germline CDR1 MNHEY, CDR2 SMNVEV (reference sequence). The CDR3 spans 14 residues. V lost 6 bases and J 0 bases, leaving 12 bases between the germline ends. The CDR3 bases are TGTGCCAGCAGCTCCGGCCCGGACTCCTACGAGCAGTACTTC. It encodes CASSSGPDSYEQYF.

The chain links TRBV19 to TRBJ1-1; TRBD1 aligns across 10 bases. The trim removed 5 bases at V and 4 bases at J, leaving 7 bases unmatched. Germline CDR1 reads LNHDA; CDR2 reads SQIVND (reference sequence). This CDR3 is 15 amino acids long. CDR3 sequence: CASSPRQGAGTEAFF. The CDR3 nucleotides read TGTGCCAGTAGTCCCCGACAGGGGGCCGGCACTGAAGCTTTCTTT.

Written as DNA, the CDR3 is TGTGCCAGCAGCCCCAGTGTCCATTGGTGGGGGTACAGGGACGGTGAGCAGTTCTTC. Its protein product is CASSPSVHWWGYRDGEQFF. The rearrangement uses TRBV7-2 and TRBJ2-1; D perhaps matches TRBD1 (6 bases). The CDR3 is made up of 19 amino acids. Germline assignment: CDR1 SGHTA and CDR2 FQGNSA. Trimming pared 5 bases from V and 9 bases from J, leaving 32 bases between.

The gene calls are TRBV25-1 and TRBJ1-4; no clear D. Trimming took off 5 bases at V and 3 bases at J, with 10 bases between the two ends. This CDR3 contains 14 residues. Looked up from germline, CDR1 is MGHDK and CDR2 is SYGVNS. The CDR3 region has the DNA TGTGCCAGCAGTAGAGCAGCCCCTAATGAAAAACTGTTTTTT. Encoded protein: CASSRAAPNEKLFF.

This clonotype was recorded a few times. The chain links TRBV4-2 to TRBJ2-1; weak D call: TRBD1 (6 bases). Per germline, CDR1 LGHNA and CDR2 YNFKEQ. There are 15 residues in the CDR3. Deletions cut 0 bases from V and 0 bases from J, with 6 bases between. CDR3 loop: CASSQEDSSYNEQFF. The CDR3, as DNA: TGTGCCAGCAGCCAAGAGGACAGCTCCTACAATGAGCAGTTCTTC.

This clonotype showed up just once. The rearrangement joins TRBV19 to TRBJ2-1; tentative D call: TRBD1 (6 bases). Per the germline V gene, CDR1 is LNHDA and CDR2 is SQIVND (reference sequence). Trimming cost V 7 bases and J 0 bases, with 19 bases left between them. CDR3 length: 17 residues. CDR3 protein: CASKERYGTLSYNEQFF. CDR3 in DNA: TGTGCCAGTAAGGAGCGATACGGGACACTCTCCTACAATGAGCAGTTCTTC.

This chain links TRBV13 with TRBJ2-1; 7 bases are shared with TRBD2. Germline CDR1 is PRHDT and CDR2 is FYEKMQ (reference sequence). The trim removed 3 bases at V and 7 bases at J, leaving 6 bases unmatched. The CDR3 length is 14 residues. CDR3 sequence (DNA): TGTGCCAGCAGCTTGGCGGGAGTGGTTAATGAGCAGTTCTTC. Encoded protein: CASSLAGVVNEQFF.

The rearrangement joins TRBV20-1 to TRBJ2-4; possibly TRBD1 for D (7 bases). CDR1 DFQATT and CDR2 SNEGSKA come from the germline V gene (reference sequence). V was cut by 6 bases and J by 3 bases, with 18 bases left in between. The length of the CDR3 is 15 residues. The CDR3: CSATQGGGVKNIQYF. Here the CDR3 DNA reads TGCAGTGCCACCCAGGGGGGTGGAGTCAAAAACATTCAGTACTTC.

The CDR3 nucleotides are TGTGCCAGCAGTTTTTGGGGTGGTGGGGAAGGCACTGAAGCTTTCTTT. This translates into CASSFWGGGEGTEAFF. J is TRBJ1-1 and V is TRBV12-3 or TRBV12-4, with no clear D. CDR3 size: 16 residues. V was clipped by 3 bases and J by 4 bases, with 18 bases between them.

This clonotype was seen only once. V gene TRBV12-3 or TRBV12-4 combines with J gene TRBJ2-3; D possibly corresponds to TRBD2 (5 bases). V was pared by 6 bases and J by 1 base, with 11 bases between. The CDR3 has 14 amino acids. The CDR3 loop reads CASSPDGGTDTQYF. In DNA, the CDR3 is TGTGCCAGCAGCCCAGACGGGGGCACAGATACGCAGTATTTT.

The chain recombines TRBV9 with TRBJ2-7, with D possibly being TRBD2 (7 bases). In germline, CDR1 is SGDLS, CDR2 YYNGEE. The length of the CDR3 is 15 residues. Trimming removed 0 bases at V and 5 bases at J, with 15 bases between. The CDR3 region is CASSVGERGTNEQYF. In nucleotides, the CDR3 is TGTGCCAGCAGCGTAGGAGAGAGGGGGACTAACGAGCAGTACTTC. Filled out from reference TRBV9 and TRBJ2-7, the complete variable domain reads DSGVTQTPKHLITATGQRVTLRCSPRSGDLSVYWYQQSLDQGLQFLIQYYNGEERAKGNILERFSAQQFPDLHSELNLSSLELGDSALYFCASSVGERGTNEQYFGPGTRLTVT.

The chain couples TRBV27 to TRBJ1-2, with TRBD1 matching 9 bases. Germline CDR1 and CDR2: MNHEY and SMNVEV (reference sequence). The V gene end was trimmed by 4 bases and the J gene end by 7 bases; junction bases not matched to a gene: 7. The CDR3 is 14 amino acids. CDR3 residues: CASSSRTGERGYTF. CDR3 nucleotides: TGTGCCAGCAGTTCCCGGACAGGGGAGCGTGGCTACACCTTC.